The 30 T cell receptor beta chains listed next were all sequenced from one sample in a study of shared clonotypes between healthy human individuals. Only in-frame clones appear in the TCRdb table, and some are missing; sequencing was by immunoSEQ multiplex PCR. The data contain 450,000 to 600,000 clones, less than 85% of them seen just once; the ten biggest clones take up under 15%. Input material: PBMCs. Receptor source: a woman aged 40 to 49 in good health. Some clones in this sample may be carry-over from other donors' samples.

There are a few counts of this clone. V gene TRBV7-2 combines with J gene TRBJ2-7; D unclear. This CDR3 is 14 amino acids long. Germline V gene data show CDR1 as SGHTA and CDR2 as FQGNSA. The ends were cut back, 0 bases at V and 3 bases at J, with 9 bases in the middle. CDR3 bases: TGTGCCAGCAGCTTAGCGTTGCCGAACTACGAGCAGTACTTC. This sequence encodes CASSLALPNYEQYF.

The chain has TRBV5-1 and TRBJ2-5; TRBD2 matches at 7 bases. Trimming at V came to 4 bases and at J to 5 bases, leaving 8 bases not matched to a gene. Germline-derived CDR1 and CDR2 are SGHRS and YFSETQ. This CDR3 is built from 14 residues. The CDR3 region is CASSPGLGSETQYF. The CDR3 nucleotides read TGCGCCAGCAGCCCTGGACTAGGATCGGAGACCCAGTACTTC.

This clone was seen just once. V and J are TRBV7-9 and TRBJ1-1; a possible D gene is TRBD1 (6 bases). This CDR3 spans 15 amino acids. The germline V gene encodes CDR1 SEHNR and CDR2 FQNEAQ (reference sequence). Trimming took off 1 base at V and 2 bases at J, with 11 bases between the two ends. Written as DNA, the CDR3 is TGTGCCAGCAGCTTAGAAGGGGGGAGAAACACTGAAGCTTTCTTT. Translation gives CASSLEGGRNTEAFF.

This clone came up a few times. The gene calls are TRBV4-3 and TRBJ1-1; possibly TRBD1 for D (5 bases). V was cut by 5 bases and J by 4 bases, with 20 bases left in between. CDR3 length: 16 residues. The germline CDR1 and CDR2 sequences are LGHNA and YSLEER. The CDR3 coding sequence is TGCGCCAGCAGCTCCTCCCCTGATAACGGGGGCACTGAAGCTTTCTTT. Its translation: CASSSSPDNGGTEAFF.

The sample holds a few counts of this clone. V gene TRBV18 combines with J gene TRBJ1-1; D gene unclear. Germline values: CDR1 KGHSH, CDR2 LQKENI. This CDR3 region has 12 residues. Trimming left V 4 bases short and J 5 bases short, with 8 bases between. The CDR3 DNA reads as TGTGCCAGCTCACGCGAGGAAACTGAAGCTTTCTTT. Its protein is CASSREETEAFF.

The V call is TRBV5-1, the J call TRBJ2-1, with D possibly called TRBD1 or TRBD2 (5 bases each). The CDR3 is made up of 16 amino acids. Trimming took 2 bases from V and 6 from J, leaving 18 bases between them. CDR1 is SGHRS, CDR2 YFSETQ, per germline. CDR3 in DNA: TGCGCCAGCAGCTTCGATCCCCCGACAGAGGGCAATGAGCAGTTCTTC. Its translation is CASSFDPPTEGNEQFF.

The chain joins TRBV4-1 to TRBJ1-4; D is possibly TRBD1 (6 bases). The CDR3 sequence is 16 residues long. Germline V CDR1 and CDR2: MGHRA, YSYEKL. V was shortened by 3 bases and J by 6 bases, with 17 bases between the two germline ends. The CDR3 DNA reads TGCGCCAGCAGCCAGCCGGTTCGGGGGGCTCATGAAAAACTGTTTTTT. Residues: CASSQPVRGAHEKLFF.

This clone came up once. V and J are TRBV5-1 and TRBJ1-4; maybe TRBD1 (6 bases). Germline CDR1 SGHRS, CDR2 YFSETQ. This CDR3 is 13 amino acids long. V was shortened by 2 bases and J by 5 bases, with 7 bases between the two germline ends. CDR3 sequence: CASSLTGNEKLFF. In nucleotides, the CDR3 is TGCGCCAGCAGCTTAACAGGGAATGAAAAACTGTTTTTT.

The genes are TRBV6-1 and TRBJ2-1; D might be TRBD2 (6 bases). Looked up from germline, CDR1 is MNHNS and CDR2 is SASEGT. The germline V and J ends were trimmed by 0 bases and 8 bases, with 11 bases remaining between them. CDR3 size: 14 residues. CDR3 sequence reads: CASSEAEGSHEQFF. The CDR3, as DNA: TGTGCCAGCAGTGAAGCGGAGGGGAGTCATGAGCAGTTCTTC.

CDR3 bases: TGTGCCAGCAGTTTATTAGGCAGGGGCTCTGGAAACACCATATATTTT. Translating gives CASSLLGRGSGNTIYF. V and J are TRBV27 and TRBJ1-3, with D tentatively TRBD1 (6 bases). Deletions cut 1 base from V and 0 bases from J, with 10 bases between. The CDR3 runs to 16 residues. Germline V gene data show CDR1 as MNHEY and CDR2 as SMNVEV (reference sequence).

The rearrangement joins TRBV11-2 to TRBJ1-2; D possibly corresponds to TRBD1 (6 bases). The CDR3 has 15 residues. The germline CDR1 and CDR2 sequences are SGHAT and FQNNGV. V was shortened by 5 bases and J by 3 bases, with 16 bases between the two germline ends. The CDR3 DNA reads as TGTGCCAGCAGCAGCCGGACAGCTTCCGACTATGGCTACACCTTC. Residues: CASSSRTASDYGYTF.

The CDR3: CASSLDGANYGYTF. CDR3 bases: TGTGCCAGCAGCTTGGATGGGGCTAACTATGGCTACACCTTC. The chain recombines TRBV5-4 with TRBJ1-2; D gene uncertain. This CDR3 has 14 residues. V lost 0 bases and J 0 bases, leaving 6 bases between the germline ends. CDR1 is SGHNT, CDR2 YYREEE, per germline (reference sequence).

The V gene is TRBV6-6, the J gene TRBJ2-5; 11 nucleotides line up with TRBD2. The CDR3 has 14 residues. Germline trimming cut 8 bases from V and 7 bases from J; bases unmatched to any gene: 9. Germline values: CDR1 MNHNY, CDR2 SVGAGI (reference sequence). For the CDR3, the DNA is TGTGCCAGCGGCCTGACTAGCGGGATGGGGACCCAGTACTTC. Protein sequence: CASGLTSGMGTQYF.

The V and J genes are TRBV10-3 and TRBJ2-5; D is unclear. There are 16 residues in the CDR3. Looked up from germline, CDR1 is ENHRY and CDR2 is SYGVKD. Trimming shortened V by 3 bases and J by 3 bases, and 17 bases separated the two germline ends. The DNA for the CDR3 is TGTGCCATCAGTGACCCCGGTATATCTTTAAAAGAGACCCAGTACTTC. Translation: CAISDPGISLKETQYF.

CDR3 sequence (DNA): TGTGCCAGCAGCCAATTGGGTGACATTCAGTACTTC. Translation: CASSQLGDIQYF. The chain combines TRBV16 with TRBJ2-4; D not certain. Trimming left V 1 base short and J 8 bases short, with 6 bases between. CDR3 length: 12 amino acids. Per germline, CDR1 KGHSY and CDR2 FQNENV.

This clone has a handful of counts. This chain links TRBV5-5 with TRBJ2-5, with D perhaps TRBD2 (6 bases). The germline V gene has CDR1 SGHKS and CDR2 YYEKEE (reference sequence). The CDR3 sequence is 14 residues long. Trimming stripped 4 bases from V and 5 bases from J, with 15 bases between. The CDR3 nucleotides read TGTGCCAGCAGCGCCCCGGGGGTGGGGGAGACCCAGTACTTC. Its protein is CASSAPGVGETQYF.

A few counts support this clone. This chain connects TRBV19 to TRBJ2-5; TRBD2 matches at 8 bases. The CDR3 is made up of 14 amino acids. V shed 4 bases, J shed 4 bases, and the junction held 5 bases outside the gene matches. Germline V CDR1 and CDR2: LNHDA, SQIVND (reference sequence). Here the CDR3 reads CASSTGTRIETQYF. CDR3 bases: TGTGCCAGTAGTACTGGGACTAGAATAGAGACCCAGTACTTC.

This sequence joins TRBV5-1 and TRBJ2-3, with D perhaps TRBD1 (6 bases). CDR1 SGHRS and CDR2 YFSETQ come from the germline V gene. The CDR3 extends over 14 amino acids. Between the trimmed V and J ends, which lost 7 bases and 4 bases, there was a span of 16 bases. CDR3 nucleotides: TGCGCCAGCGTTGACAGGCCCGCTTCAGATACGCAGTATTTT. Its protein is CASVDRPASDTQYF.

The chain has TRBV5-8 and TRBJ1-4, with 7 bases that match TRBD1. CDR3 length equals 15 residues. Trimming took 5 bases from V and 4 from J; bases not matched to a gene: 8. Looked up from germline, CDR1 is SGHTS and CDR2 is YDEGEE. The CDR3 DNA reads TGTGCCAGCAGGCGAGGGACAGCGAGTAATGAAAAACTGTTTTTT. This codes for CASRRGTASNEKLFF.

The rearrangement links TRBV19 to TRBJ2-5; D gene unclear. The V end was cut by 5 bases, the J end by 2 bases, with 9 bases between. From germline, CDR1 is LNHDA and CDR2 SQIVND (reference sequence). The CDR3 loop spans 13 amino acids. The CDR3 nucleotides read TGTGCCAGTAGTGCCGACATTCAAGAGACCCAGTACTTC. It is translated as CASSADIQETQYF. Based on the CDR3 plus reference TRBV19 and TRBJ2-5, the full variable domain is DGGITQSPKYLFRKEGQNVTLSCEQNLNHDAMYWYRQDPGQGLRLIYYSQIVNDFQKGDIAEGYSVSREKKESFPLTVTSAQKNPTAFYLCASSADIQETQYFGPGTRLLVL.

The chain employs TRBV29-1 and TRBJ2-5, with D maybe TRBD2 (6 bases). CDR1 is SQVTM, CDR2 ANQGSEA, per germline. The germline V and J ends were trimmed by 2 bases and 4 bases, with 8 bases remaining between them. This CDR3 spans 12 amino acids. The CDR3 is CSVEQEGETQYF. The DNA for the CDR3 is TGCAGCGTTGAACAGGAGGGAGAGACCCAGTACTTC.

The chain is built from TRBV27 and TRBJ1-2; D might be TRBD1 (6 bases). Trimming shortened V by 5 bases and J by 6 bases, and 19 bases separated the two germline ends. Germline-derived CDR1 and CDR2 are MNHEY and SMNVEV (reference sequence). This CDR3 is 15 amino acids long. The CDR3 reads CASSPRSSGANGYTF. Here the CDR3 DNA reads TGTGCCAGCAGTCCAAGATCGTCAGGGGCAAATGGCTACACCTTC.

The chain joins TRBV11-2 to TRBJ2-1, with TRBD2 matching over 11 bases. After removal of 5 bases from V and 7 bases from J, the junction contained 13 bases not matched to a gene. This CDR3 has 17 residues. Germline V gene sequence: CDR1 SGHAT, CDR2 FQNNGV. This chain's CDR3 is CASSLIGASGRRNEQFF. The CDR3 bases are TGTGCCAGCAGCCTTATCGGGGCTAGCGGGAGGCGGAATGAGCAGTTCTTC. Based on the CDR3 plus reference TRBV11-2 and TRBJ2-1, the full variable domain is EAGVAQSPRYKIIEKRQSVAFWCNPISGHATLYWYQQILGQGPKLLIQFQNNGVVDDSQLPKDRFSAERLKGVDSTLKIQPAKLEDSAVYLCASSLIGASGRRNEQFFGPGTRLTVL.

J is TRBJ2-7 and V is TRBV18; D ambiguous. The CDR3 runs 16 residues. Deletions cut 1 base from V and 0 bases from J, with 13 bases between. CDR1 and CDR2 (germline): KGHSH, LQKENI. DNA of the CDR3: TGTGCCAGCTCACCACTGAGCGCAGACACCTCCTACGAGCAGTACTTC. Protein: CASSPLSADTSYEQYF.

Comments on this clone: Other DNA sequences in the sample encode the same CDR3. The rearrangement joins TRBV6-1 to TRBJ2-7; D gene ambiguous. Germline V gene lookup returns CDR1 MNHNS and CDR2 SASEGT. Trimming cost V 0 bases and J 3 bases, with 0 bases left between them. The length of the CDR3 is 11 residues. DNA of the CDR3: TGTGCCAGCAGTGAAGCCTACGAGCAGTACTTC. Protein sequence: CASSEAYEQYF.

The chain carries TRBV2 and TRBJ2-7; TRBD2 aligns across 11 bases. Germline V lookup: CDR1 SNHLY, CDR2 FYNNEI. With 7 bases clipped from V and 5 bases from J, the junction kept 7 bases outside the gene matches. The CDR3 spans 14 residues. The CDR3 loop reads CASMGGLAANEQYF. CDR3 DNA: TGTGCCAGCATGGGGGGACTAGCGGCAAACGAGCAGTACTTC.

J is TRBJ1-4 and V is TRBV6-6; D unresolved. V was shortened by 6 bases and J by 7 bases, with 18 bases between the two germline ends. Germline V gene data show CDR1 as MNHNY and CDR2 as SVGAGI (reference sequence). This CDR3 spans 15 amino acids. In DNA form, the CDR3 reads TGTGCCAGCAGGGGAAATGGTAATTCGGCTGAAAAACTGTTTTTT. Translating gives CASRGNGNSAEKLFF.

J is TRBJ2-7 and V is TRBV13, with 9 bases lining up with TRBD2. Germline lookup yields CDR1 PRHDT and CDR2 FYEKMQ (reference sequence). Trimming took 5 bases from V and 3 from J; bases not matched to a gene: 8. This CDR3 has 15 residues. The CDR3 nucleotides are TGTGCCAGCAGCCGGATGTTTAGCGGGAGCTACGAGCAGTACTTC. This sequence encodes CASSRMFSGSYEQYF. The variable domain in full, completed from reference TRBV13 and TRBJ2-7, reads AAGVIQSPRHLIKEKRETATLKCYPIPRHDTVYWYQQGPGQDPQFLISFYEKMQSDKGSIPDRFSAQQFSDYHSELNMSSLELGDSALYFCASSRMFSGSYEQYFGPGTRLTVT.

The V gene is TRBV5-1, the J gene TRBJ1-4; no reliable D call. Trimming took 4 bases from V and 6 from J, leaving 19 bases between them. CDR3 length: 16 amino acids. CDR1 is SGHRS, CDR2 YFSETQ, per germline. CDR3 protein: CASSPGSGIKDEKLFF. The DNA of the CDR3 is TGCGCCAGCAGCCCGGGCTCCGGGATAAAGGATGAAAAACTGTTTTTT.

The V and J genes are TRBV7-9 and TRBJ2-7; the D call may be TRBD1 or TRBD2 (5 bases each). This CDR3 has 14 amino acids. Germline assignment: CDR1 SEHNR and CDR2 FQNEAQ (reference sequence). The V end lost 1 base, the J end lost 5 bases, and 12 bases lay between the germline ends. The CDR3 reads CASSLGGLTDEQYF. DNA of the CDR3: TGTGCCAGCAGCTTAGGGGGGTTAACGGACGAGCAGTACTTC.